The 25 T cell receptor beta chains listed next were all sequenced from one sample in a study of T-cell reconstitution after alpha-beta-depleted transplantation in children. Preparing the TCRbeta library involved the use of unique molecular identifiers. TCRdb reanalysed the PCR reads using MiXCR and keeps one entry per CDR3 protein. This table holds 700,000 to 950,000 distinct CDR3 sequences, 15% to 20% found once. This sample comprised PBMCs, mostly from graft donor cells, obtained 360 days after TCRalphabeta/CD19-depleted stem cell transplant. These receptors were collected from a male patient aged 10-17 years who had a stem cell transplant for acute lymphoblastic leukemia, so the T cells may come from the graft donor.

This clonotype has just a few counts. The CDR3 DNA follows: TGTGCCAGCAGTGGGGACAGTCTCTCAGAAGCTTTCTTT. This translates into CASSGDSLSEAFF. The V and J genes are TRBV12-3 or TRBV12-4 and TRBJ1-1; the match to TRBD1 covers 7 bases. The trim removed 5 bases at V and 8 bases at J, leaving 8 bases unmatched. This CDR3 contains 13 residues.

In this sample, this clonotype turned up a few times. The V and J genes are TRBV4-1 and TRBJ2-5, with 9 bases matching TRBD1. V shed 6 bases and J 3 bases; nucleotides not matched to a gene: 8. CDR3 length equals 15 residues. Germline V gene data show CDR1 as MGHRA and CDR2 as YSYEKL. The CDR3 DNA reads TGCGCCAGCAGTCCCTACGACAGGGGGGAAGAGACCCAGTACTTC. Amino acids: CASSPYDRGEETQYF.

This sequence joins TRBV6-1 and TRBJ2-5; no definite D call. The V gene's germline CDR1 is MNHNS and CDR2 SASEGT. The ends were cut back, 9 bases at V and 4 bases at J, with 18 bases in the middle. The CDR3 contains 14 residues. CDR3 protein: CASGVNFGAETQYF. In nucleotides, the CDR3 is TGTGCCAGTGGGGTCAACTTCGGAGCAGAGACCCAGTACTTC.

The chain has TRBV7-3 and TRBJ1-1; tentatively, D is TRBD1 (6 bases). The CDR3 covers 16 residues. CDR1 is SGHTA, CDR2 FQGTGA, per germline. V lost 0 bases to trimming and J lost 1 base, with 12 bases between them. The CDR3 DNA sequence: TGTGCCAGCAGCTTAACGGCCACAGGGACGAACACTGAAGCTTTCTTT. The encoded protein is CASSLTATGTNTEAFF.

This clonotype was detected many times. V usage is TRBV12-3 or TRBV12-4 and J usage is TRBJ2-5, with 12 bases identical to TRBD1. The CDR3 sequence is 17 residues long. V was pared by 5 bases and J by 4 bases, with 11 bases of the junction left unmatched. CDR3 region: CASSPSGDRGRGETQYF. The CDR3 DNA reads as TGTGCCAGCAGTCCCTCGGGGGACAGGGGGCGAGGAGAGACCCAGTACTTC.

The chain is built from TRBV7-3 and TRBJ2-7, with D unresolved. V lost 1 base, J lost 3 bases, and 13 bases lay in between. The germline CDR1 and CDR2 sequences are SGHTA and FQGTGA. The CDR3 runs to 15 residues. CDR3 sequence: CASSLKLVSRYEQYF. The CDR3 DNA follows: TGTGCCAGCAGCTTAAAATTAGTCTCTCGCTACGAGCAGTACTTC.

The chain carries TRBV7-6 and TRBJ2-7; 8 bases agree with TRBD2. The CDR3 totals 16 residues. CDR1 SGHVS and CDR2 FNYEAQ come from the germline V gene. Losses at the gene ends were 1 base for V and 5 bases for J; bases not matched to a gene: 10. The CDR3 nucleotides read TGTGCCAGCAGCTTAGTTAGAGCGGGAGAAGTGCACGAGCAGTACTTC. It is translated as CASSLVRAGEVHEQYF.

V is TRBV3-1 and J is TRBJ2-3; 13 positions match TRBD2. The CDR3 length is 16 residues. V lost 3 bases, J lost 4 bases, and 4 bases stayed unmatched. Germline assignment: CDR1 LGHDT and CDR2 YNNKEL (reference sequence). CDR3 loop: CASSHPGLAGADTQYF. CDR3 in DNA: TGTGCCAGCAGCCACCCTGGACTAGCGGGAGCAGATACGCAGTATTTT.

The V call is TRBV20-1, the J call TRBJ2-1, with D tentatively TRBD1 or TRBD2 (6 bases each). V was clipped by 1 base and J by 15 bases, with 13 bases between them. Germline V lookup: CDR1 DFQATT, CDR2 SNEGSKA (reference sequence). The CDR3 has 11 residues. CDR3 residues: CSARGGLARFF. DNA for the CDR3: TGCAGTGCTAGAGGGGGGCTAGCGAGGTTCTTC.

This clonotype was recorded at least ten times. The CDR3 sequence: CAISVDRGLETQYF. For the CDR3, the DNA is TGTGCCATCAGTGTCGACAGGGGATTAGAGACCCAGTACTTC. The rearrangement links TRBV10-3 to TRBJ2-5; 8 nucleotides agree with TRBD1. This CDR3 has 14 residues. V lost 4 bases to trimming and J lost 4 bases; unmatched junction nucleotides: 5. From germline, CDR1 is ENHRY and CDR2 SYGVKD.

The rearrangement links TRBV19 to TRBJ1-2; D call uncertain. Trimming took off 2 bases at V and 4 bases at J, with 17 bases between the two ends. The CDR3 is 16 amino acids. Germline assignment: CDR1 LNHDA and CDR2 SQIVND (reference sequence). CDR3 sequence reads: CASSITLNQLRYGYTF. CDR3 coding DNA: TGTGCCAGTAGTATAACCCTCAACCAGCTCCGCTATGGCTACACCTTC.

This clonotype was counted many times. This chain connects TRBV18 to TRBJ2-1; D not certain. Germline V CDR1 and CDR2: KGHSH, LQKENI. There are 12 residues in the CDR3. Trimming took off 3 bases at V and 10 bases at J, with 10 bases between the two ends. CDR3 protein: CASSPRRAEQFF. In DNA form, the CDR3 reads TGTGCCAGCTCACCGAGAAGGGCAGAGCAGTTCTTC. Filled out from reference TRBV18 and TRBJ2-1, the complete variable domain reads NAGVMQNPRHLVRRRGQEARLRCSPMKGHSHVYWYRQLPEEGLKFMVYLQKENIIDESGMPKERFSAEFPKEGPSILRIQQVVRGDSAAYFCASSPRRAEQFFGPGTRLTVL.

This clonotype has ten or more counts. The CDR3 DNA is TGCGCCAGCAGCGCCACCGGGACAGCTAGTAACACCGGGGAGCTGTTTTTT. Translating it yields CASSATGTASNTGELFF. This chain links TRBV5-1 with TRBJ2-2; 7 bases align to TRBD1. V shed 4 bases and J 2 bases; nucleotides not matched to a gene: 11. CDR1 and CDR2 from the germline V gene are SGHRS and YFSETQ. The CDR3 length is 17 residues.

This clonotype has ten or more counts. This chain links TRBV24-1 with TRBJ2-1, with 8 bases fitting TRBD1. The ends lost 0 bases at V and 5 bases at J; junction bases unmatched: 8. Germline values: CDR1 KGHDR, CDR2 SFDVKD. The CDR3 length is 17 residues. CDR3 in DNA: TGTGCCACCAGTGATTTGCCCGGCAGGGGGCATCACAATGAGCAGTTCTTC. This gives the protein CATSDLPGRGHHNEQFF.

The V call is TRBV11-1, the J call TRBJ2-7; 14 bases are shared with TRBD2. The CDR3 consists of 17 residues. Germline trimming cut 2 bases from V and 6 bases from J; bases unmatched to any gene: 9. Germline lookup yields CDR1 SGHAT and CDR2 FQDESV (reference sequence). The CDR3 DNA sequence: TGTGCCAGCAGCTTACGGAGAGGGACTAGCGGGAGTTCCGAGCAGTACTTC. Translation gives CASSLRRGTSGSSEQYF.

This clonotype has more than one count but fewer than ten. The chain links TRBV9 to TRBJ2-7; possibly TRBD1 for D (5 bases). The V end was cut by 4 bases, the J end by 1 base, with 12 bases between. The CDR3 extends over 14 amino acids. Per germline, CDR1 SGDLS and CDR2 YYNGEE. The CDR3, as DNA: TGTGCCAGCAGCACGAGCAGGGTTTCCTACGAGCAGTACTTC. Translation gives CASSTSRVSYEQYF.

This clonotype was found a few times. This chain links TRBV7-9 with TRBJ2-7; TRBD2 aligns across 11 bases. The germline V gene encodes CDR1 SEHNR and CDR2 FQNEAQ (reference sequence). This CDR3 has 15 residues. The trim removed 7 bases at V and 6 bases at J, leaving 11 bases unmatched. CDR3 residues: CASIPPLAGVGEQYF. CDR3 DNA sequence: TGTGCCAGCATCCCCCCACTAGCGGGAGTCGGCGAGCAGTACTTC.

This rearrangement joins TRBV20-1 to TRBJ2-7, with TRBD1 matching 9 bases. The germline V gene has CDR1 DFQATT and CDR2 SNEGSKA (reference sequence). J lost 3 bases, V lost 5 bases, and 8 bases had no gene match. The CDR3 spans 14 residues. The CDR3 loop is CSAPRTGVIYEQYF. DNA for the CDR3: TGCAGTGCTCCCCGGACAGGGGTCATCTACGAGCAGTACTTC.

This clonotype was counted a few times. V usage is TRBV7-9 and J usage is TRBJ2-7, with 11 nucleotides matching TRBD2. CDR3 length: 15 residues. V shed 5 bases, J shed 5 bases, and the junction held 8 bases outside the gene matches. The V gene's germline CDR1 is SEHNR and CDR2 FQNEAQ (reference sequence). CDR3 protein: CASSATSGVVHEQYF. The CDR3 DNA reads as TGTGCCAGCAGCGCGACTAGCGGGGTCGTCCACGAGCAGTACTTC.

CDR3 residues: CASSFLDGTGGRLTDTQYF. CDR3 DNA: TGTGCCAGCAGCTTCCTCGATGGTACAGGGGGTAGACTCACAGATACGCAGTATTTT. The chain links TRBV11-2 to TRBJ2-3, with 8 bases identical to TRBD1. The CDR3 sequence is 19 residues long. CDR1 SGHAT and CDR2 FQNNGV come from the germline V gene. The ends lost 3 bases at V and 2 bases at J; junction bases unmatched: 16. Complete variable domain (other parts from reference TRBV11-2 and TRBJ2-3): EAGVAQSPRYKIIEKRQSVAFWCNPISGHATLYWYQQILGQGPKLLIQFQNNGVVDDSQLPKDRFSAERLKGVDSTLKIQPAKLEDSAVYLCASSFLDGTGGRLTDTQYFGPGTRLTVL.

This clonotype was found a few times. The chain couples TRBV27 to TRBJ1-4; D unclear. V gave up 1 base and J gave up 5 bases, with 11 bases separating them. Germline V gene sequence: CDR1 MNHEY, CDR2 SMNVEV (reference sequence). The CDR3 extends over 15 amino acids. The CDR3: CASSLYITANEKLFF. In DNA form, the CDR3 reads TGTGCCAGCAGTTTATACATCACCGCAAATGAAAAACTGTTTTTT.

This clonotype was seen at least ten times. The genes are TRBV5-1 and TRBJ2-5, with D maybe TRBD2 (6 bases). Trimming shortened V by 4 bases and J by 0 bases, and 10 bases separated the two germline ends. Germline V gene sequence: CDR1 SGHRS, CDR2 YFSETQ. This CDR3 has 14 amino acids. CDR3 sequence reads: CASSPGGDQETQYF. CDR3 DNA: TGCGCCAGCAGCCCCGGAGGGGACCAAGAGACCCAGTACTTC.

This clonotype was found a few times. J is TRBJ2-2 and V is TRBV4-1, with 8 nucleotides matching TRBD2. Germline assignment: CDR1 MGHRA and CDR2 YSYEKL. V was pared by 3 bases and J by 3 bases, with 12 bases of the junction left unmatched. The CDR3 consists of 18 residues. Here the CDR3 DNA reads TGCGCCAGCAGCCACACTAGCGGAAGATGGACTTACACCGGGGAGCTGTTTTTT. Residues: CASSHTSGRWTYTGELFF.

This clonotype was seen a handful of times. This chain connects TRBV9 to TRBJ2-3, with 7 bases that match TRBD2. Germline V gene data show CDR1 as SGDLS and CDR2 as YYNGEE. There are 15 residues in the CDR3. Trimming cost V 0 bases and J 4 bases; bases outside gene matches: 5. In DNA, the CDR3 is TGTGCCAGCAGCGTAGGAACGGGAGGCGCAGATACGCAGTATTTT. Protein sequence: CASSVGTGGADTQYF.

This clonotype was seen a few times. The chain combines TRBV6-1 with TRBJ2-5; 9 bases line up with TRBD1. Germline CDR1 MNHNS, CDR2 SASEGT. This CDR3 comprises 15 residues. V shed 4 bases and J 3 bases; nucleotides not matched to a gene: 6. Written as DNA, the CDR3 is TGTGCCAGCAGTGCCCCCACAGGGGGCAAAGAGACCCAGTACTTC. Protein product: CASSAPTGGKETQYF.